The sequence of this T cell receptor beta chain was determined in a study of long-term antiretroviral therapy in people with HIV. Study-wide points: Older ART regimens may have been in use when blood was drawn between the mid-2000s and the late 2010s. Although diversity increased after ART, it remained lower than in transplant donor controls. ART adherence, viral resistance and therapy changes were not recorded.

Sequencing used immunoSEQ v3.0 at survey level. Libraries were prepared by immunoSEQ multiplex PCR; TCRdb keeps only in-frame clonotypes and omits some of them. This table has roughly 5,600 clones, 78% appearing once. This clone was seen more than once but under ten times. No antigen is known for it. The CDR3 runs 16 residues. The germline gives CDR1 MDHEN, CDR2 SYDVKM. The junction had 15 bases not matched to a gene; V was cut back by 5 bases and J by 5 bases. Sequencing used unsorted PBMCs, obtained 1.8 years before starting antiretroviral therapy. The chain links TRBV28 to TRBJ2-7, with 7 bases fitting TRBD1. The clonotype comes from a man aged 40-55 years with HIV. The CDR3 is CASSPWGTGVPNEQYF. CDR3 bases: TGTGCCAGCAGTCCGTGGGGCACAGGGGTGCCCAACGAGCAGTACTTC.